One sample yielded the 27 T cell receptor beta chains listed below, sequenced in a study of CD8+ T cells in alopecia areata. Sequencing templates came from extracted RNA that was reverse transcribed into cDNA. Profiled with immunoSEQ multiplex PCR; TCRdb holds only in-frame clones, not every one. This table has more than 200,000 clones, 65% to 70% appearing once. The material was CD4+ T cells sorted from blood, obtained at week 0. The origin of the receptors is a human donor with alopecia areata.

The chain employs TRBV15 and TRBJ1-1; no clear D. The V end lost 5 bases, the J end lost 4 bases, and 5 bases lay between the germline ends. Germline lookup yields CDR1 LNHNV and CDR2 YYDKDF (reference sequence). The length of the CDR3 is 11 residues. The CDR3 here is CATSGFTEAFF. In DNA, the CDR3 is TGTGCCACCAGCGGGTTCACTGAAGCTTTCTTT.

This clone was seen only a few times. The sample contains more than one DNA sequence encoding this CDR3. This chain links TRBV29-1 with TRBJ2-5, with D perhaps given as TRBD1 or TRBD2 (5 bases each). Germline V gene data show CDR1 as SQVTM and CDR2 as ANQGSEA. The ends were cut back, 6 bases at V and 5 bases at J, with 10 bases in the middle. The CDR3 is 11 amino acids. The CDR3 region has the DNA TGCAGCGTCGGGGACGGCGAGACCCAGTACTTC. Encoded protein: CSVGDGETQYF.

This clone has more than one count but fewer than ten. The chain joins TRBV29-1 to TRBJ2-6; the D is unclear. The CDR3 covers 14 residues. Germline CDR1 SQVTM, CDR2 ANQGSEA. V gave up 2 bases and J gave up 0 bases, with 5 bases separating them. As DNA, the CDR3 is TGCAGCGTTGAAACCATCTCTGGGGCCAACGTCCTGACTTTC. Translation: CSVETISGANVLTF. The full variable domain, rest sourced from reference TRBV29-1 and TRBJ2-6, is SAVISQKPSRDICQRGTSLTIQCQVDSQVTMMFWYRQQPGQSLTLIATANQGSEATYESGFVIDKFPISRPNLTFSTLTVSNMSPEDSSIYLCSVETISGANVLTFGAGSRLTVL.

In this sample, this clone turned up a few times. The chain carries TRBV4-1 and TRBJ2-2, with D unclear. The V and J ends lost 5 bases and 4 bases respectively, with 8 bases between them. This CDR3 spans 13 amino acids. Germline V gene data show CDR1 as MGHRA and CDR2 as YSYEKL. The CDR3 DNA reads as TGCGCCAGCAGCGCGGCCTTCACCGGGGAGCTGTTTTTT. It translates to CASSAAFTGELFF.

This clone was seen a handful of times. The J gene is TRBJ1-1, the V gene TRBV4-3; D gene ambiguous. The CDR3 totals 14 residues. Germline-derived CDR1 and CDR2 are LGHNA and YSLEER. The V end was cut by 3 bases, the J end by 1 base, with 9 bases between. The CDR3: CASSHAQSNTEAFF. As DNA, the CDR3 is TGCGCCAGCAGCCACGCACAGTCGAACACTGAAGCTTTCTTT.

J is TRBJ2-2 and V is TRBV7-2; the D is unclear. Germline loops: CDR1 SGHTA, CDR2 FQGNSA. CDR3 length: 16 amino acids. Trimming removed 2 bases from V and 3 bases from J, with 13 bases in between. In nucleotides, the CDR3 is TGTGCCAGCAGCTTAATATTCACACAGTACACCGGGGAGCTGTTTTTT. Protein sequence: CASSLIFTQYTGELFF. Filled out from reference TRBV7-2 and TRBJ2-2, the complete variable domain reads GAGVSQSPSNKVTEKGKDVELRCDPISGHTALYWYRQSLGQGLEFLIYFQGNSAPDKSGLPSDRFSAERTGGSVSTLTIQRTQQEDSAVYLCASSLIFTQYTGELFFGEGSRLTVL.

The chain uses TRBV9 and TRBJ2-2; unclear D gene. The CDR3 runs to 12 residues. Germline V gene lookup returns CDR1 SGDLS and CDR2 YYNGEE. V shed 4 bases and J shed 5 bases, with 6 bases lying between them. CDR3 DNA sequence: TGTGCCAGCAGCCACCTGACCGGGGAGCTGTTTTTT. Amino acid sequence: CASSHLTGELFF.

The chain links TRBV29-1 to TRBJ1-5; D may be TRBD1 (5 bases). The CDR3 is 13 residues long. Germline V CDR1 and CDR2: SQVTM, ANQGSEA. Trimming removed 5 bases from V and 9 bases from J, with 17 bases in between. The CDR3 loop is CSVPGPLGAPQHF. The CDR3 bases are TGCAGCGTTCCCGGTCCGCTCGGGGCGCCCCAGCATTTT.

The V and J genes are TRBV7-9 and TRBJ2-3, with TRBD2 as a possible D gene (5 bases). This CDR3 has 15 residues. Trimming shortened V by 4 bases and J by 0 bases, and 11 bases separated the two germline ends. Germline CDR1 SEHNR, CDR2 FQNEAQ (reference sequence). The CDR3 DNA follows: TGTGCCAGCAGCTCCCTCCGGACTAGCACAGATACGCAGTATTTT. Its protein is CASSSLRTSTDTQYF.

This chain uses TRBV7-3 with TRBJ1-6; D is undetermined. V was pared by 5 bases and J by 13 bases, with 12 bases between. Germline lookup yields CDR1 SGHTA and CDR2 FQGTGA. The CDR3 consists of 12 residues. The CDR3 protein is CASSTPPGPLHF. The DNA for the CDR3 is TGTGCCAGCAGCACCCCCCCGGGGCCCCTCCACTTT.

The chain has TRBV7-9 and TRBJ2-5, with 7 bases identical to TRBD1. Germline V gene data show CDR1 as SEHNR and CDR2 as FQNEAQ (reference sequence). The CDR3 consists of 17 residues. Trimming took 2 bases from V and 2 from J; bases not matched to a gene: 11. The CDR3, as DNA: TGTGCCAGCAGCTTATCCGACTTCCGGGACAGACAAGAGACCCAGTACTTC. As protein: CASSLSDFRDRQETQYF.

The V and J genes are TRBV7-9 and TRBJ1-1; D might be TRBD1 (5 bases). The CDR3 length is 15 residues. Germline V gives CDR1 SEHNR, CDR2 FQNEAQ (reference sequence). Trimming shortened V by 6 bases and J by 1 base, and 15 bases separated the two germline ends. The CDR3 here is CASRTMAGRNTEAFF. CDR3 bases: TGTGCCAGCAGGACGATGGCAGGGCGGAACACTGAAGCTTTCTTT.

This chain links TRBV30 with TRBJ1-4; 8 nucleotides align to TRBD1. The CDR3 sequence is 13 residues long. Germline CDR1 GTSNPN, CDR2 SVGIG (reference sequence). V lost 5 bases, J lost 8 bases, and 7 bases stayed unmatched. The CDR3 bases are TGTGCCTGGGTGGACAGGGTCAGGGAAAAACTGTTTTTT. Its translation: CAWVDRVREKLFF.

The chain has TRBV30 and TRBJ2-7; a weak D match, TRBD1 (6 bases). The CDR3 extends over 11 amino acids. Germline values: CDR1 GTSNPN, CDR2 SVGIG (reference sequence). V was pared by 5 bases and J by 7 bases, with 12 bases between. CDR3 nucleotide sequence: TGTGCCTGGGACAGGATTGGTGAGCAGTACTTC. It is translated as CAWDRIGEQYF.

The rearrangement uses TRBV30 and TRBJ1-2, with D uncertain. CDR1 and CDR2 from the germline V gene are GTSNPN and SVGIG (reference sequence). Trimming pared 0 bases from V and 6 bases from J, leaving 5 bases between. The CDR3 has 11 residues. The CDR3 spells CAWSVYDGYTF. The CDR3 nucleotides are TGTGCCTGGAGTGTTTATGATGGCTACACCTTC.

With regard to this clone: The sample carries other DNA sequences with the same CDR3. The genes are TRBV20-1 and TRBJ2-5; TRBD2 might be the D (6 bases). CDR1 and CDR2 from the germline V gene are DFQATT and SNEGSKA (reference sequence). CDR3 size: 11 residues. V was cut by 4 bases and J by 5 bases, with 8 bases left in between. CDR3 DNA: TGCAGTGCTACTGGGGGGGAGACCCAGTACTTC. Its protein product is CSATGGETQYF.

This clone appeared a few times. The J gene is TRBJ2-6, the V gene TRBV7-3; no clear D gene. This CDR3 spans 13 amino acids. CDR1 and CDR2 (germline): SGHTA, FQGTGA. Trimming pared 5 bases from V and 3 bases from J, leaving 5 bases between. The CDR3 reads CASSIGGANVLTF. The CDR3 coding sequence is TGTGCCAGCAGCATCGGTGGGGCCAACGTCCTGACTTTC.

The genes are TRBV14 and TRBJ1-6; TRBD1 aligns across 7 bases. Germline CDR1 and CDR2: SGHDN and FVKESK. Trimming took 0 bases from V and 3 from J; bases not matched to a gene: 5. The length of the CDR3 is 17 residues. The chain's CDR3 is CASSQDRGQNYNSPLHF. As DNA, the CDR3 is TGTGCCAGCAGCCAAGATCGGGGACAGAACTATAATTCACCCCTCCACTTT.

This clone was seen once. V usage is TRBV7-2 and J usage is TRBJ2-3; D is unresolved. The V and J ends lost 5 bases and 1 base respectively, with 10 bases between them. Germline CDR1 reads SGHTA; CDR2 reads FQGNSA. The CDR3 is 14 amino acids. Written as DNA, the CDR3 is TGTGCCAGCAGCCCGCCCCCCCGCACAGATACGCAGTATTTT. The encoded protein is CASSPPPRTDTQYF.

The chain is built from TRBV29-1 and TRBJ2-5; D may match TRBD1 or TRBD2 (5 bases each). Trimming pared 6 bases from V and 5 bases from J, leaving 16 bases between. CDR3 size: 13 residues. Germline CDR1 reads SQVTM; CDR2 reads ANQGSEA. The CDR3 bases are TGCAGCGTGGGGGATTCTGAGGGGGAGACCCAGTACTTC. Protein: CSVGDSEGETQYF.

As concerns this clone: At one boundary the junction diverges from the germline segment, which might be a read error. The CDR3 spells CTSSPGASGAGQETQYF. CDR3 DNA: TGCACCAGCAGCCCCGGGGCTAGCGGGGCGGGACAGGAGACCCAGTACTTC. The chain is built from TRBV4-3 and TRBJ2-5, with TRBD2 matching over 9 bases. The length of the CDR3 is 17 residues. CDR1 is LGHNA, CDR2 YSLEER, per germline.

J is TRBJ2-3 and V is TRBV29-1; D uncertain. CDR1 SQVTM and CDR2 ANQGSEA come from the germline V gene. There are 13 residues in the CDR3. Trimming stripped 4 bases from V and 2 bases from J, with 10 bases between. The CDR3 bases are TGCAGCGTTGCCGGAAGCTACACAGATACGCAGTATTTT. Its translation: CSVAGSYTDTQYF.

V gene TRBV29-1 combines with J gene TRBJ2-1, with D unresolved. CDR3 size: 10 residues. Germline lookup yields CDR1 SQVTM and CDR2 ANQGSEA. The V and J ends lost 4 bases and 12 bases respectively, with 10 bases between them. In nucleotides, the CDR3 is TGCAGCGTTGTTTGGGTGGGGCAGTTCTTC. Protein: CSVVWVGQFF.

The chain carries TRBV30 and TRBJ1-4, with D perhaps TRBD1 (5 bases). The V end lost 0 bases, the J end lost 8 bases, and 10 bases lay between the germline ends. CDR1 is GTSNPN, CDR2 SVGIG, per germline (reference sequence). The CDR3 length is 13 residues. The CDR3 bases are TGTGCCTGGAGTGTATACGGGGGGGAAAAACTGTTTTTT. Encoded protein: CAWSVYGGEKLFF.

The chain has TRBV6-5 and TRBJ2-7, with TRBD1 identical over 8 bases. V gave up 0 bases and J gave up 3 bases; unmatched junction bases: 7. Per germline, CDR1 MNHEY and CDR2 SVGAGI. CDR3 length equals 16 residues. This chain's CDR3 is CASSYSGTGARYEQYF. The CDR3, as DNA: TGTGCCAGCAGTTACTCAGGGACAGGAGCCCGCTACGAGCAGTACTTC.

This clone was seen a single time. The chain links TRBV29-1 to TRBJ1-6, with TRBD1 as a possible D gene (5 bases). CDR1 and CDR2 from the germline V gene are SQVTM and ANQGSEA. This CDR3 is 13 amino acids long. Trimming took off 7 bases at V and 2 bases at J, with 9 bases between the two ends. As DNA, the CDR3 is TGCAGCGCGTCGGACACCTATAATTCACCCCTCCACTTT. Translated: CSASDTYNSPLHF.

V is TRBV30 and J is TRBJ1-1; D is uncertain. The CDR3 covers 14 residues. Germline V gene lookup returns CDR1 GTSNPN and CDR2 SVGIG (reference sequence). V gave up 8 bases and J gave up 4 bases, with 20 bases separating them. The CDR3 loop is CAASLLSGGTEAFF. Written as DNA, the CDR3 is TGTGCCGCCTCACTCCTTTCTGGAGGCACTGAAGCTTTCTTT.